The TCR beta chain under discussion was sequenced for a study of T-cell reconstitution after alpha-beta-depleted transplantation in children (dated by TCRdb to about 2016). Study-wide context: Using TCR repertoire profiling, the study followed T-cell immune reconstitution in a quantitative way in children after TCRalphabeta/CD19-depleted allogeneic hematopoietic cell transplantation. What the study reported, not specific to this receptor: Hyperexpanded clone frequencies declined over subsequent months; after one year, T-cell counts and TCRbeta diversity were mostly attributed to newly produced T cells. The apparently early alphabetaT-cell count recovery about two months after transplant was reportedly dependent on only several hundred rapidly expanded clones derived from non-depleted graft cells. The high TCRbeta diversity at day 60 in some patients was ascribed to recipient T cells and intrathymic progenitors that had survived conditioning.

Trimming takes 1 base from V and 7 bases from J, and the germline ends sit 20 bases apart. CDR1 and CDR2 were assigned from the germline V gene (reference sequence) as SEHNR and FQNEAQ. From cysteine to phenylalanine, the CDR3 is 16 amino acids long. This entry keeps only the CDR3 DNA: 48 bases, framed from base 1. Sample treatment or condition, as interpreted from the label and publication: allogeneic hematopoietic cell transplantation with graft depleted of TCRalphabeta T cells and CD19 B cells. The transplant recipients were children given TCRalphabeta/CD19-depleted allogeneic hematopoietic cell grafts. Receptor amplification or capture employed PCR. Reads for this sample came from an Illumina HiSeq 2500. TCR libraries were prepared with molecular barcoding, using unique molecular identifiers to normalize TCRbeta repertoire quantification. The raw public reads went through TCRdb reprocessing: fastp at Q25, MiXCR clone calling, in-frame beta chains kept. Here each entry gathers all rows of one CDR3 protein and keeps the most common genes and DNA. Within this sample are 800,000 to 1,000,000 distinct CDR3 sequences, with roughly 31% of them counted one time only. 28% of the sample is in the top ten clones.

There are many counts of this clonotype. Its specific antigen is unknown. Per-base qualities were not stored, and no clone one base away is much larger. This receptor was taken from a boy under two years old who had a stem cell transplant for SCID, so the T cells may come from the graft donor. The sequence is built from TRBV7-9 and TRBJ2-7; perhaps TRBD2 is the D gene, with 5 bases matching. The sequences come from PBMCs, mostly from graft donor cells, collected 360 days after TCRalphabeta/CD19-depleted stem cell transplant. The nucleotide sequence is TGTGCCAGCAGCTTAGGGACGGCCACTAAGGACTTAGAGCAGTACTTC. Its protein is CASSLGTATKDLEQYF.